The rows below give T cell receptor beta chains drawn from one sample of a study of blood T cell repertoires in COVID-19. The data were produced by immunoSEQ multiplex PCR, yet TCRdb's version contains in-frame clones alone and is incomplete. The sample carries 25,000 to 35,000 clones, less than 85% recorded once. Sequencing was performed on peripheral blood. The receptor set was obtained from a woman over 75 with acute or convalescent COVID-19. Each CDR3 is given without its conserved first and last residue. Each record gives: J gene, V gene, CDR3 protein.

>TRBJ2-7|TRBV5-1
ASSRRTGLDGEQY
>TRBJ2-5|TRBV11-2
ASSLTQGAWETQY
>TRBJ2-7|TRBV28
ASSLREQY
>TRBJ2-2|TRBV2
ASILTRGIGGELF
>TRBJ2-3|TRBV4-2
ASSERGYSTDTQY
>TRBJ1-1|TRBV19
ASSQPRLNTEAF
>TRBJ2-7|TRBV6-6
ASSYSADSYEQY
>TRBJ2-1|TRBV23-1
ASSQIDPGQGFDEQF
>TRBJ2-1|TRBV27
ASSTGLLSGGEQF
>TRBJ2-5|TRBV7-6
ASSEGIAGGQAETQY
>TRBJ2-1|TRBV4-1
ASSQELAGEDEQF
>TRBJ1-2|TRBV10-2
ASARGGSYGYT
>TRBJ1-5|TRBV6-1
ASSEGRGSGRYSNQPQH
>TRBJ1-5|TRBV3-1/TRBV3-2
ASSQDRGWQPQH
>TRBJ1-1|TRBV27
ASSPHRTGNTEAF
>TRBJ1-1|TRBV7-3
ASSRTGNTEAF
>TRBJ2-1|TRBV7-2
ASSPSGRSYNEQF
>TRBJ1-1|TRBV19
ASSYGTEHTEAF
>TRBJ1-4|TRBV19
ASSKQGARGNEKLF
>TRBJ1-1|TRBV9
ASSVGITGPGDTEAF
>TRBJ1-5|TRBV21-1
ASSKALEGGRISPQH
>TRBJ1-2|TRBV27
ASSSGTTNYGYT
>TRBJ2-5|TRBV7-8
ASSPSGGAGETQY
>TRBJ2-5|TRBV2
ASRHRGHETQY
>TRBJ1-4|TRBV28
ASSGDGTGHEKLF
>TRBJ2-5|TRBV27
ASSFYRKGLQETQY
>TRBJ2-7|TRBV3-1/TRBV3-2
ASSQGQGPSRAY
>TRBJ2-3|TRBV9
ASSALTDTQY